This TCR beta chain emerged from a study of technical replicates of blood from a handful of donors. Sequencing used immunoSEQ multiplex PCR; TCRdb keeps in-frame clones, though not all of them. Of about 70,000 clones listed, about 94% are singletons. This CDR3 is 13 amino acids long. The V and J ends lost 10 bases and 2 bases respectively, with 14 bases between them. The germline CDR1 and CDR2 sequences are LNHDA and SQIVND (reference sequence). Sequencing used T cells isolated from PBMCs. The receptor was isolated from a human donor in good health. The rearrangement links TRBV19 to TRBJ1-2; maybe TRBD1 (5 bases). CDR3 sequence reads: CAIKGAANYGYTF. The CDR3 DNA follows: TGTGCCATCAAAGGGGCGGCAAACTATGGCTACACCTTC.